Reported below is one T cell receptor beta chain. Germline values: CDR1 KGHSH, CDR2 LQKENI. The CDR3 consists of 16 residues. V lost 0 bases, J lost 0 bases, and 9 bases lay in between. The record originates from a study of blood T cell repertoires in COVID-19. The repertoire was sequenced with immunoSEQ multiplex PCR; TCRdb's copy has only in-frame clones and lacks some. The data show some 150,000 clones, about 86% seen once. This chain connects TRBV18 to TRBJ1-3; no clear D gene. The source of this sequence is a woman aged 80 or over in a cohort sampled during active or convalescent COVID-19. The sequencing sample was made of peripheral blood. CDR3 bases: TGTGCCAGCTCACCACCCGGAGGACGCTCTGGAAACACCATATATTTT. It specifies CASSPPGGRSGNTIYF.